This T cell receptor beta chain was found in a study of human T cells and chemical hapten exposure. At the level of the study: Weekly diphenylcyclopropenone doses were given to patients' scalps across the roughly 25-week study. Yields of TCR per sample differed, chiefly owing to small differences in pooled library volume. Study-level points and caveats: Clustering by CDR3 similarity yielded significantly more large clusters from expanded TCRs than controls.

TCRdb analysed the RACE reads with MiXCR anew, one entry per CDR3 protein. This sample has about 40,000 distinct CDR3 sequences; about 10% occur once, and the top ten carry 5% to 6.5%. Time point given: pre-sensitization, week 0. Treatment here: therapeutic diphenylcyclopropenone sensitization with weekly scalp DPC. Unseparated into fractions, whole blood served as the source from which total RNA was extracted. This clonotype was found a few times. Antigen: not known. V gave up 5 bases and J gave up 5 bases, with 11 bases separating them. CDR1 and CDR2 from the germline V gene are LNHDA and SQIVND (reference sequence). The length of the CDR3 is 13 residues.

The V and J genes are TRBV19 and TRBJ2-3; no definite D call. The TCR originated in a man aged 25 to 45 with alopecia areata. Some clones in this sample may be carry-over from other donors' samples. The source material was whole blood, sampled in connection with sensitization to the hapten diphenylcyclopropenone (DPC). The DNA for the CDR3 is TGTGCCAGTAGTCCCCGGTTGGGAGATACGCAGTATTTT. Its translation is CASSPRLGDTQYF.